These 27 T cell receptor beta chains share one sample of origin, sequenced in a study of graft-versus-host responses after intestinal transplantation. Clones were read by immunoSEQ multiplex PCR, and TCRdb kept only the in-frame ones, dropping some. The sample has under 150,000 clones; around 90% are singletons. What these receptors recognize is not known. This material consisted of unstimulated CD4+ T cells sorted from spleen or lymph node cells, taken before intestinal transplant. These receptors originate from a human donor who received an intestinal transplant.

The genes are TRBV21-1 and TRBJ1-2. TRBV21-1 has pseudogene status. The CDR3 extends over 15 amino acids. CDR3 nucleotide sequence: TGTGCCAGCAGCAAATTGCCCGTGGGGTCGGACGGCTACACCTTC. Protein: CASSKLPVGSDGYTF.

J is TRBJ1-1 and V is TRBV19; D not resolved. Trimming cost V 3 bases and J 8 bases, with 7 bases left between them. Germline CDR1 LNHDA, CDR2 SQIVND (reference sequence). This CDR3 is built from 11 residues. The chain's CDR3 is CASSMGGEAFF. The CDR3 DNA reads as TGTGCCAGTAGTATGGGCGGAGAAGCTTTCTTT.

V usage is TRBV11-1 and J usage is TRBJ2-3, with 9 bases that match TRBD1. The CDR3 sequence is 15 residues long. J lost 4 bases, V lost 5 bases, and 7 bases had no gene match. CDR1 is SGHAT, CDR2 FQDESV, per germline (reference sequence). The CDR3 loop is CASSARDRAADTQYF. The DNA of the CDR3 is TGTGCCAGCAGCGCAAGGGACAGGGCGGCAGATACGCAGTATTTT. Supplemented by reference TRBV11-1 and TRBJ2-3, the full variable domain reads EAEVAQSPRYKITEKSQAVAFWCDPISGHATLYWYRQILGQGPELLVQFQDESVVDDSQLPKDRFSAERLKGVDSTLKIQPAELGDSAMYLCASSARDRAADTQYFGPGTRLTVL.

The chain recombines TRBV10-3 with TRBJ1-1; D uncertain. The CDR3 spans 12 residues. Per germline, CDR1 ENHRY and CDR2 SYGVKD. V lost 8 bases and J 7 bases, leaving 14 bases between the germline ends. CDR3 DNA: TGTGCCATCGCCGGCAGCTTATTTGAAGCTTTCTTT. Protein sequence: CAIAGSLFEAFF.

This rearrangement joins TRBV4-1 to TRBJ2-2; D may be TRBD1 or TRBD2 (8 bases each). The length of the CDR3 is 20 residues. Germline lookup yields CDR1 MGHRA and CDR2 YSYEKL. Trimming pared 0 bases from V and 1 base from J, leaving 21 bases between. CDR3 region: CASSQDRGGPGQVNTGELFF. CDR3 DNA sequence: TGCGCCAGCAGCCAAGATCGGGGGGGGCCGGGACAGGTGAACACCGGGGAGCTGTTTTTT.

The chain couples TRBV25-1 to TRBJ2-3; possibly TRBD1 for D (7 bases). The CDR3 covers 14 residues. Germline-derived CDR1 and CDR2 are MGHDK and SYGVNS. V lost 4 bases and J lost 4, with 12 bases in between. Written as DNA, the CDR3 is TGTGCCAGCAGTGGTCAGGGGGGCGCAGATACGCAGTATTTT. It translates to CASSGQGGADTQYF. The full variable domain, its missing parts supplied by reference TRBV25-1 and TRBJ2-3, is EADIYQTPRYLVIGTGKKITLECSQTMGHDKMYWYQQDPGMELHLIHYSYGVNSTEKGDLSSESTVSRIRTEHFPLTLESARPSHTSQYLCASSGQGGADTQYFGPGTRLTVL.

The rearrangement links TRBV29-1 to TRBJ2-6; D remains ambiguous. Trimming left V 6 bases short and J 4 bases short, with 7 bases between. CDR1 SQVTM and CDR2 ANQGSEA come from the germline V gene. This CDR3 is built from 12 residues. The CDR3 bases are TGCAGCGTCGACCCAGGGGCCAACGTCCTGACTTTC. Residues: CSVDPGANVLTF.

The rearrangement links TRBV19 to TRBJ2-5; 11 positions match TRBD2. Trimming at V came to 3 bases and at J to 2 bases, leaving 2 bases not matched to a gene. The germline gives CDR1 LNHDA, CDR2 SQIVND (reference sequence). This CDR3 is 15 amino acids long. This CDR3 is CASSMASGGQETQYF. CDR3 nucleotide sequence: TGTGCCAGTAGTATGGCTAGCGGGGGGCAAGAGACCCAGTACTTC.

The chain couples TRBV6-5 to TRBJ2-1, with TRBD2 matching 13 bases. Germline V lookup: CDR1 MNHEY, CDR2 SVGAGI. This CDR3 comprises 16 residues. J was trimmed by 9 bases and V by 2 bases; bases with no gene match: 7. CDR3: CASSYQLAGGPGEQFF. CDR3 nucleotides: TGTGCCAGCAGTTACCAACTAGCGGGGGGGCCGGGTGAGCAGTTCTTC.

On this clone itself: This sample includes further DNA sequences coding for the same CDR3. The chain employs TRBV2 and TRBJ2-7; D unclear. Germline V gene data show CDR1 as SNHLY and CDR2 as FYNNEI. The CDR3 is 11 amino acids. This CDR3 reads CASRVSYEQYF. CDR3 nucleotides: TGTGCAAGTAGGGTCTCCTACGAGCAGTACTTC.

V is TRBV29-1 and J is TRBJ2-5, with 11 bases lining up with TRBD1. The CDR3 is 17 amino acids. The V segment lost 3 bases and the J segment 6 bases; nucleotides outside the gene matches: 15. Per the germline V gene, CDR1 is SQVTM and CDR2 is ANQGSEA. This CDR3 reads CSVDSRVSWDRGKTQYF. The CDR3 bases are TGCAGCGTTGACTCCCGGGTCAGCTGGGACAGGGGGAAGACCCAGTACTTC.

Here the CDR3 DNA reads TGTGCCAGCAGCTTGGGCCACTCCTACGAGCAGTACTTC. Amino acid sequence: CASSLGHSYEQYF. The chain recombines TRBV7-3 with TRBJ2-7; D gene uncertain. V lost 3 bases and J 0 bases, leaving 6 bases between the germline ends. The length of the CDR3 is 13 residues. The germline CDR1 and CDR2 sequences are SGHTA and FQGTGA.

This chain connects TRBV9 to TRBJ2-7; possibly TRBD2 for D (6 bases). The CDR3 is 17 residues long. Trimming left V 0 bases short and J 1 base short, with 17 bases between. Germline V gene data show CDR1 as SGDLS and CDR2 as YYNGEE. In DNA form, the CDR3 reads TGTGCCAGCAGCGTAGTATCCGGGAGATTATCATCCTACGAGCAGTACTTC. It specifies CASSVVSGRLSSYEQYF.

The chain joins TRBV4-1 to TRBJ2-7, with a tentative D call TRBD1 (6 bases). This CDR3 contains 13 residues. CDR1 is MGHRA, CDR2 YSYEKL, per germline. Trimming removed 3 bases from V and 3 bases from J, with 9 bases in between. The CDR3 is CASSHGQNYEQYF. The CDR3 region has the DNA TGCGCCAGCAGCCATGGACAGAACTACGAGCAGTACTTC.

This chain uses TRBV5-6 with TRBJ2-5; D is perhaps TRBD1 or TRBD2 (5 bases each). Germline loops: CDR1 SGHDT, CDR2 YYEEEE. The CDR3 consists of 13 residues. The V end lost 4 bases, the J end lost 3 bases, and 10 bases lay between the germline ends. The CDR3 reads CASSMGREETQYF. CDR3 DNA: TGTGCCAGCAGCATGGGGCGGGAAGAGACCCAGTACTTC.

This rearrangement joins TRBV7-8 to TRBJ2-1, with 14 bases fitting TRBD2. In germline, CDR1 is SGHVS, CDR2 FQNEAQ. Trimming cost V 6 bases and J 15 bases; bases outside gene matches: 13. This CDR3 contains 15 residues. CDR3 loop: CASSIVAGLAGGLFF. CDR3 DNA sequence: TGTGCCAGCAGTATCGTAGCCGGACTAGCGGGGGGACTGTTCTTC.

The chain has TRBV28 and TRBJ1-4; 9 nucleotides line up with TRBD1. This CDR3 comprises 13 residues. V lost 6 bases, J lost 8 bases, and 4 bases stayed unmatched. In germline, CDR1 is MDHEN, CDR2 SYDVKM. The CDR3 spells CASRTGGWEKLFF. DNA of the CDR3: TGTGCCAGCAGAACAGGGGGCTGGGAAAAACTGTTTTTT.

Here the CDR3 reads CASSLVQVNQPQHF. DNA for the CDR3: TGTGCCAGCAGCTTAGTACAGGTCAATCAGCCCCAGCATTTT. The chain uses TRBV7-2 and TRBJ1-5; tentative D call: TRBD1 (5 bases). The CDR3 is 14 amino acids. Trimming pared 1 base from V and 3 bases from J, leaving 7 bases between. CDR1 is SGHTA and CDR2 is FQGNSA in the germline V gene. The full variable domain, in which reference TRBV7-2 and TRBJ1-5 provide the parts outside the CDR3, is GAGVSQSPSNKVTEKGKDVELRCDPISGHTALYWYRQSLGQGLEFLIYFQGNSAPDKSGLPSDRFSAERTGGSVSTLTIQRTQQEDSAVYLCASSLVQVNQPQHFGDGTRLSIL.

DNA for the CDR3: TGCGCCAGTGGAGGGGCATCCACTGAAGCTTTCTTT. As protein: CASGGASTEAFF. The gene calls are TRBV5-1 and TRBJ1-1, with TRBD1 as a possible D gene (5 bases). Germline CDR1 is SGHRS and CDR2 is YFSETQ. V lost 8 bases, J lost 4 bases, and 12 bases lay in between. The CDR3 extends over 12 amino acids.

The genes are TRBV5-6 and TRBJ2-7; a possible D gene is TRBD2 (5 bases). The CDR3 covers 16 residues. Germline loops: CDR1 SGHDT, CDR2 YYEEEE. Trimming took off 4 bases at V and 6 bases at J, with 23 bases between the two ends. CDR3 amino acids: CASSRRRGSLVTEQYF. The CDR3 nucleotides read TGTGCCAGCAGCAGAAGACGTGGTTCACTAGTTACCGAGCAGTACTTC.

V is TRBV19 and J is TRBJ2-1; 7 bases are shared with TRBD1. The CDR3 has 16 residues. Germline loops: CDR1 LNHDA, CDR2 SQIVND (reference sequence). After removal of 3 bases from V and 0 bases from J, the junction contained 5 bases not matched to a gene. The CDR3 spells CASSIAPGGSYNEQFF. CDR3 DNA sequence: TGTGCCAGTAGTATTGCCCCAGGGGGCTCCTACAATGAGCAGTTCTTC. Full variable domain (outside the CDR3, taken from reference TRBV19 and TRBJ2-1): DGGITQSPKYLFRKEGQNVTLSCEQNLNHDAMYWYRQDPGQGLRLIYYSQIVNDFQKGDIAEGYSVSREKKESFPLTVTSAQKNPTAFYLCASSIAPGGSYNEQFFGPGTRLTVL.

The rearrangement joins TRBV5-4 to TRBJ1-1; D is perhaps TRBD1 (6 bases). Germline CDR1 is SGHNT and CDR2 is YYREEE (reference sequence). The V gene lost 4 bases and the J gene lost 3 bases, with 10 bases spanning the gap. The CDR3 is 13 residues long. CDR3 in amino acids: CASSVDRHTEAFF. The CDR3, as DNA: TGTGCCAGCAGCGTTGACAGGCACACTGAAGCTTTCTTT.

Worth noting for this clone: The identical CDR3 is also encoded by other nucleotide sequences in the sample. The chain uses TRBV7-9 and TRBJ1-2; D uncertain. The V gene's germline CDR1 is SEHNR and CDR2 FQNEAQ (reference sequence). This CDR3 spans 12 amino acids. V gave up 1 base and J gave up 5 bases, with 5 bases separating them. In DNA, the CDR3 is TGTGCCAGCAGCTTAGAAGGATATGGCTACACCTTC. Amino acid sequence: CASSLEGYGYTF.

The count of this clone is one. The rearrangement joins TRBV19 to TRBJ2-2, with 12 bases identical to TRBD1. The trim removed 8 bases at V and 4 bases at J, leaving 5 bases unmatched. The germline CDR1 and CDR2 sequences are LNHDA and SQIVND (reference sequence). This CDR3 has 15 residues. CDR3 sequence (DNA): TGTGCCAGTTCGGGACAGGGGGCGGCCACCGGGGAGCTGTTTTTT. The encoded protein is CASSGQGAATGELFF. The variable domain in full, with the rest retrieved from reference TRBV19 and TRBJ2-2, is DGGITQSPKYLFRKEGQNVTLSCEQNLNHDAMYWYRQDPGQGLRLIYYSQIVNDFQKGDIAEGYSVSREKKESFPLTVTSAQKNPTAFYLCASSGQGAATGELFFGEGSRLTVL.

This clone was observed a few times. The genes are TRBV5-1 and TRBJ1-6, with 7 bases fitting TRBD1. With V trimmed by 4 bases and J by 14 bases, 9 bases remained unmatched. CDR3 length equals 13 residues. The germline gives CDR1 SGHRS, CDR2 YFSETQ. The CDR3 is CASSLDRPITLHF. CDR3 nucleotide sequence: TGCGCCAGCAGCCTGGACAGGCCGATAACCCTCCACTTT.

This chain uses TRBV19 with TRBJ1-5, with D tentatively TRBD1 (6 bases). Per the germline V gene, CDR1 is LNHDA and CDR2 is SQIVND (reference sequence). V lost 5 bases and J lost 7, with 15 bases in between. CDR3 length: 14 amino acids. CDR3 residues: CASSQMGGGQPQHF. The CDR3 nucleotides read TGTGCCAGTAGTCAAATGGGGGGGGGCCAGCCCCAGCATTTT.

This chain uses TRBV4-1 with TRBJ2-5; possibly TRBD1 for D (6 bases). Germline loops: CDR1 MGHRA, CDR2 YSYEKL. This CDR3 has 17 residues. Between the trimmed V and J ends, which lost 0 bases and 7 bases, there was a span of 21 bases. The CDR3 bases are TGCGCCAGCAGCCAAGATAGTGCACAGTCGGCCAGGGGGACCCAGTACTTC. It specifies CASSQDSAQSARGTQYF.